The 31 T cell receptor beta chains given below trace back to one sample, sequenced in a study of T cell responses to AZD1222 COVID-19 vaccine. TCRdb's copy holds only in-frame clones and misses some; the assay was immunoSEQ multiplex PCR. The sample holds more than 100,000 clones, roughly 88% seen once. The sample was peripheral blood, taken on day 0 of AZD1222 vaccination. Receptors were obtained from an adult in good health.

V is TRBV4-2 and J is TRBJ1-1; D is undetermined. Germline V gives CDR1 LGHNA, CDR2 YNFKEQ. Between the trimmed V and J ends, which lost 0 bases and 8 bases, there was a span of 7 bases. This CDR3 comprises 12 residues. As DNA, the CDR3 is TGTGCCAGCAGCCAAGATGGGAGGGAAGCTTTCTTT. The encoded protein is CASSQDGREAFF.

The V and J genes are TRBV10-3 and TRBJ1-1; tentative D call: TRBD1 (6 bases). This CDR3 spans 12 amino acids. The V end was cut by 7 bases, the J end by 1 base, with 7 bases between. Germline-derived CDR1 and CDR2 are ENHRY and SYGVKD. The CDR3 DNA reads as TGTGCCATCAAGGGACAGAACACTGAAGCTTTCTTT. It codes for CAIKGQNTEAFF.

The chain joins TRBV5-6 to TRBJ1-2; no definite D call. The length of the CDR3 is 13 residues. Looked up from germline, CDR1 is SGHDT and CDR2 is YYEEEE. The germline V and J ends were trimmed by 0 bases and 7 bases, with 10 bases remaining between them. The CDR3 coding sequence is TGTGCCAGCAGCTTGGTGCAGGAACGTGGCTACACCTTC. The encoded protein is CASSLVQERGYTF.

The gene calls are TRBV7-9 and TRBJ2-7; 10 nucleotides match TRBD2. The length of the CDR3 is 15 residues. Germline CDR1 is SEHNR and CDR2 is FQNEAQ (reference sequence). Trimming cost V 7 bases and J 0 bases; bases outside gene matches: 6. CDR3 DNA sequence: TGTGCCAGCATAGGGACTAGCGCAAACTCCTACGAGCAGTACTTC. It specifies CASIGTSANSYEQYF.

The CDR3 DNA follows: TGTGCCAGCAGTTCCATTGGACATAGGGAGAACTATGGCTACACCTTC. Translated, it gives CASSSIGHRENYGYTF. The chain links TRBV6-2 or TRBV6-3 to TRBJ1-2, with a possible D match to TRBD1 (5 bases). Trimming shortened V by 4 bases and J by 2 bases, and 17 bases separated the two germline ends. The CDR3 has 16 amino acids. CDR1 and CDR2 from the germline V gene are MNHEY and SVGEGT.

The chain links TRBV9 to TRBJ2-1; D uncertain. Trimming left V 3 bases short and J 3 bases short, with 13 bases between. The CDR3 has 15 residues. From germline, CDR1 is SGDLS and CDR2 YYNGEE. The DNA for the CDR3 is TGTGCCAGCAGCGGGGGTTCGGGCGGCTACAATGAGCAGTTCTTC. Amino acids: CASSGGSGGYNEQFF.

The CDR3, as DNA: TGTGCCAGTAGCGGGGGACTACGCACCGGGGAGCTGTTTTTT. Its translation is CASSGGLRTGELFF. The rearrangement joins TRBV19 to TRBJ2-2; 7 nucleotides align to TRBD2. Trimming removed 6 bases from V and 4 bases from J; junction bases left unmatched: 5. The CDR3 runs 14 residues. The germline V gene has CDR1 LNHDA and CDR2 SQIVND (reference sequence).

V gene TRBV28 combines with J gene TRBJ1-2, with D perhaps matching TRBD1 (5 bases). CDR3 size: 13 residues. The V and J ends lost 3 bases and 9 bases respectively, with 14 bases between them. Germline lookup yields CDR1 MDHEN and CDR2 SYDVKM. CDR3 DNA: TGTGCCAGCAGTTTGGGTGGACATCGGAGCTACACCTTC. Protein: CASSLGGHRSYTF.

CDR3 DNA sequence: TGTGCCAGCAGTCTAACAGGGAACTATGGCTACACCTTC. As protein: CASSLTGNYGYTF. The gene calls are TRBV28 and TRBJ1-2; weak D call: TRBD1 (6 bases). Germline CDR1 is MDHEN and CDR2 is SYDVKM. The CDR3 is 13 amino acids. Trimming pared 5 bases from V and 2 bases from J, leaving 9 bases between.

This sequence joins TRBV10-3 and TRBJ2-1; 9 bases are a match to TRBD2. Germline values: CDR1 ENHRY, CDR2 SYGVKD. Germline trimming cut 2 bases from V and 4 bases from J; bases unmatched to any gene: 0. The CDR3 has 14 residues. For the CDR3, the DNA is TGTGCCATCAGTGAGCTAGCGGGATACAATGAGCAGTTCTTC. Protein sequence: CAISELAGYNEQFF.

The CDR3: CASSSPSMNTEAFF. The CDR3 DNA sequence: TGTGCCAGCAGTTCCCCCTCCATGAACACTGAAGCTTTCTTT. V is TRBV28 and J is TRBJ1-1; no definite D call. This CDR3 has 14 amino acids. Germline V gene lookup returns CDR1 MDHEN and CDR2 SYDVKM. The V end lost 4 bases, the J end lost 0 bases, and 9 bases lay between the germline ends.

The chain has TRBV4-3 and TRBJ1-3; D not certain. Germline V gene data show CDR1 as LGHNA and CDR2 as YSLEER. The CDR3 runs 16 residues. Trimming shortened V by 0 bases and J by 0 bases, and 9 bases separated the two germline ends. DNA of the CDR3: TGCGCCAGCAGCCAAGATTATACAGTCTCTGGAAACACCATATATTTT. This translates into CASSQDYTVSGNTIYF.

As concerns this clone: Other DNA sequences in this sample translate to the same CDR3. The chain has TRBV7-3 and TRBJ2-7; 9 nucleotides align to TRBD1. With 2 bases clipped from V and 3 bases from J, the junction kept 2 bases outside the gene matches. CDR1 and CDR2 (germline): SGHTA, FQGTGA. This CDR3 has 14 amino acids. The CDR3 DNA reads TGTGCCAGCAGCTTAGCGGGACAGGGCTACGAGCAGTACTTC. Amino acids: CASSLAGQGYEQYF.

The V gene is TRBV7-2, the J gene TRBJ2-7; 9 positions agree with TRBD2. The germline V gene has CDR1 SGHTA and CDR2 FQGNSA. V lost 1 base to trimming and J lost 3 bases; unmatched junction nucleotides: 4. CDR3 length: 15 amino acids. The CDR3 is CASSLGSSGVYEQYF. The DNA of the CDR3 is TGTGCCAGCAGCTTAGGTTCTAGCGGGGTCTACGAGCAGTACTTC.

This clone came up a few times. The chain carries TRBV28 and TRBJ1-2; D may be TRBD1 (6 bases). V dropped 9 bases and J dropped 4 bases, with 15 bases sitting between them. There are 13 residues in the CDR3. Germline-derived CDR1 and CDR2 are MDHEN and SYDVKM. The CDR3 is CASLTGFSYGYTF. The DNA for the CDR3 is TGTGCCAGTCTGACAGGATTCAGCTATGGCTACACCTTC.

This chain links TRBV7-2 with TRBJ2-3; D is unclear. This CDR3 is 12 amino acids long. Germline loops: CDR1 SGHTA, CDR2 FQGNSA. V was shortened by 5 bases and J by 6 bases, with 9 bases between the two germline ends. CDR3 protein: CASSPIIDTQYF. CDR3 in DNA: TGTGCCAGCAGCCCAATTATCGATACGCAGTATTTT.

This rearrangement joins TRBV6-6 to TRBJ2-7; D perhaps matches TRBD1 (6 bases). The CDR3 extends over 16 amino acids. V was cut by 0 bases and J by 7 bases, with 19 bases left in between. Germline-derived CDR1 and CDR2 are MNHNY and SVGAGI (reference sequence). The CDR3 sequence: CASSYSMGRGVEEQYF. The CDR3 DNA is TGTGCCAGCAGTTACTCGATGGGCAGGGGAGTGGAAGAGCAGTACTTC.

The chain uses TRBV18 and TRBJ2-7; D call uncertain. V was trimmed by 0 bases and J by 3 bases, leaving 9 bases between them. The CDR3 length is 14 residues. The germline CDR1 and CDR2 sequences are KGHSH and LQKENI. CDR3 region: CASSPPGMSYEQYF. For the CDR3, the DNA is TGTGCCAGCTCACCACCGGGAATGAGCTACGAGCAGTACTTC.

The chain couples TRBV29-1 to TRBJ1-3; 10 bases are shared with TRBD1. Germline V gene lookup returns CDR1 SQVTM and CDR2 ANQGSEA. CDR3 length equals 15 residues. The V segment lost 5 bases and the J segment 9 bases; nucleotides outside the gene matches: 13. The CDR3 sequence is CSVPQAGTGVGTIYF. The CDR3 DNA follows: TGCAGCGTTCCCCAAGCCGGGACAGGGGTAGGCACCATATATTTT.

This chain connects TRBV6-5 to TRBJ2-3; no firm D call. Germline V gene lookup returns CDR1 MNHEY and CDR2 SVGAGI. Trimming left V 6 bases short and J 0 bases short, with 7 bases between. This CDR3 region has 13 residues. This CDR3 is CASSSISTDTQYF. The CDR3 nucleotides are TGTGCCAGCAGCTCAATTAGCACAGATACGCAGTATTTT.

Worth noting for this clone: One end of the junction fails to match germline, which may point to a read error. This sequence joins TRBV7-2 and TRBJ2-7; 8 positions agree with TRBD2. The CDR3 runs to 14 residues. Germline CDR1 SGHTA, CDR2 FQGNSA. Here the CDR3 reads CASSQRESSHEQYF. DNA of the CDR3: TGTGCCAGCAGTCAGCGGGAGTCCTCCCACGAGCAGTACTTC.

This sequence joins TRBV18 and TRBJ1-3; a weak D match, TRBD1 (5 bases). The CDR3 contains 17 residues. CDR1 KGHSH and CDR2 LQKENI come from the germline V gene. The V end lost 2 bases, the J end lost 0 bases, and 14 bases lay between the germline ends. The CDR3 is CASSPTRDGYSGNTIYF. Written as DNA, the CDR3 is TGTGCCAGCTCACCAACACGGGACGGATACTCTGGAAACACCATATATTTT.

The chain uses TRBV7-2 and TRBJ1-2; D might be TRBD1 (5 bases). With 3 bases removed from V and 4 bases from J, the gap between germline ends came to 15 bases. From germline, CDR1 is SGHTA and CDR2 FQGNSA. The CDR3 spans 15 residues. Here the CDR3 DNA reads TGTGCCAGCAGCTTTGAGAAGGGGCGTAGCTATGGCTACACCTTC. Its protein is CASSFEKGRSYGYTF.

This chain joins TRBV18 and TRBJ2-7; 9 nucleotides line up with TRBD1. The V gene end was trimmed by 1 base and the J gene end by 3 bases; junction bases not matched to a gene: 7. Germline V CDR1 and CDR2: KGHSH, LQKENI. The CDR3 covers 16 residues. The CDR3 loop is CASSPLIRGQGYEQYF. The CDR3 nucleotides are TGTGCCAGCTCACCACTGATACGGGGACAGGGCTACGAGCAGTACTTC.

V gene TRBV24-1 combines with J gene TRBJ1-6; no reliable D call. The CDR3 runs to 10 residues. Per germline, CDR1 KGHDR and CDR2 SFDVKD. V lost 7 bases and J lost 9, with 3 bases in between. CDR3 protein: CATSRSPLHF. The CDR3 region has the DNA TGTGCCACCAGCCGTTCACCCCTCCACTTT.

This CDR3 is CSVTGGYEQYF. CDR3 bases: TGCAGCGTTACAGGGGGCTACGAGCAGTACTTC. V gene TRBV29-1 combines with J gene TRBJ2-7, with TRBD1 identical over 8 bases. This CDR3 contains 11 residues. V shed 5 bases, J shed 3 bases, and the junction held 0 bases outside the gene matches. Germline CDR1 reads SQVTM; CDR2 reads ANQGSEA.

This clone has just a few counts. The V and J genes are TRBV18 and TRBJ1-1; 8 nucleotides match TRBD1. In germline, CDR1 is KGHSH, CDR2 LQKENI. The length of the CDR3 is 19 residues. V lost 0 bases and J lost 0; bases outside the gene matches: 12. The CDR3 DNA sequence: TGTGCCAGCTCACCACCCCTCGGACAGGGCGGACTTCTGAACACTGAAGCTTTCTTT. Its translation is CASSPPLGQGGLLNTEAFF.

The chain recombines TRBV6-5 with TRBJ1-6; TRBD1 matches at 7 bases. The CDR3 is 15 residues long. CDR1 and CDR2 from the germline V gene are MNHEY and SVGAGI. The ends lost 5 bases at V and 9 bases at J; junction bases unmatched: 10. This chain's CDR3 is CASSPPLGQSSPLHF. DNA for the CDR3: TGTGCCAGCAGTCCGCCCCTGGGACAGAGTTCACCCCTCCACTTT.

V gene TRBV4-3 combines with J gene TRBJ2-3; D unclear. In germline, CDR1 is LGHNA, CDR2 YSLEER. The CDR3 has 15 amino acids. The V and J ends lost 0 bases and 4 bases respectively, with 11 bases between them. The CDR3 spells CASSQEGSSADTQYF. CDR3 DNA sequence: TGCGCCAGCAGCCAAGAAGGTTCCTCGGCAGATACGCAGTATTTT.

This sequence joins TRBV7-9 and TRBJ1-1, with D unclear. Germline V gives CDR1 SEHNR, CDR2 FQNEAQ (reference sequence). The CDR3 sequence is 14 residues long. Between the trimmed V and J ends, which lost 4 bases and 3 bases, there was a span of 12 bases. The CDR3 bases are TGTGCCAGCAGCTCGCGGCGGGGTTACACTGAAGCTTTCTTT. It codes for CASSSRRGYTEAFF.

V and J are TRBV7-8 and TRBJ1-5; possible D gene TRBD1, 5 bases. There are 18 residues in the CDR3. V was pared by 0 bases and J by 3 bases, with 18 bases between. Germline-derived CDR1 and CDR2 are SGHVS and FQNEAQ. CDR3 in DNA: TGTGCCAGCAGCTTAGCGGGAAAGCGGGGCCCCATCAATCAGCCCCAGCATTTT. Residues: CASSLAGKRGPINQPQHF.